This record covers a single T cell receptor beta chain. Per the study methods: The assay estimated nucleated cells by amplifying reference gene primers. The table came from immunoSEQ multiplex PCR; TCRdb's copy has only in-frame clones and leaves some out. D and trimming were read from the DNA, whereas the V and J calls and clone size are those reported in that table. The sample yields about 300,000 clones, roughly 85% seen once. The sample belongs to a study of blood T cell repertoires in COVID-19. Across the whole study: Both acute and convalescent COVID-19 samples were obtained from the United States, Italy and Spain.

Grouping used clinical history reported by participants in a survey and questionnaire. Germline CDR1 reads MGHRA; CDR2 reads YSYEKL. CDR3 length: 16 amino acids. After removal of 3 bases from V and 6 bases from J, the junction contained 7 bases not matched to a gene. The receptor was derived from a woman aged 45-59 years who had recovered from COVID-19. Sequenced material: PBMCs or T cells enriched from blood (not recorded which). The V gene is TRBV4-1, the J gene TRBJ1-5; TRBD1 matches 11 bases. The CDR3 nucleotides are TGCGCCAGCAGCCAGGGAGGACAGGGGGCAAGTCAGCCCCAGCATTTT. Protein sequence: CASSQGGQGASQPQHF.